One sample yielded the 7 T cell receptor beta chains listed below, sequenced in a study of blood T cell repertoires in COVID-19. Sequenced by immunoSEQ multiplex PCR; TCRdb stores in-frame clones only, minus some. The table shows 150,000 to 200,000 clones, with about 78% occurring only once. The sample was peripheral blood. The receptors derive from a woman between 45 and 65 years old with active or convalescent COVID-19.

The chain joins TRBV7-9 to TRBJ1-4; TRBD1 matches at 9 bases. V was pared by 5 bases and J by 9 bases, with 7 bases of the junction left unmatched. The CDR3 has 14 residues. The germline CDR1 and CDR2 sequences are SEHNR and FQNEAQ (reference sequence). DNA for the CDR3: TGTGCCAGCAGCCAGGACAGGGGTGGAAAAAAACTGTTTTTT. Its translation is CASSQDRGGKKLFF.

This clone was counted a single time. The CDR3 region has the DNA TGTGCCAGTAGTCCGGGGGACAGGGTTGGGGAGCAGTACTTC. Its protein product is CASSPGDRVGEQYF. This chain links TRBV19 with TRBJ2-7; 9 nucleotides align to TRBD1. This CDR3 has 14 residues. Germline assignment: CDR1 LNHDA and CDR2 SQIVND (reference sequence). Germline trimming cut 5 bases from V and 7 bases from J; bases unmatched to any gene: 9. The complete variable domain, with remaining parts taken from reference TRBV19 and TRBJ2-7, reads DGGITQSPKYLFRKEGQNVTLSCEQNLNHDAMYWYRQDPGQGLRLIYYSQIVNDFQKGDIAEGYSVSREKKESFPLTVTSAQKNPTAFYLCASSPGDRVGEQYFGPGTRLTVT.

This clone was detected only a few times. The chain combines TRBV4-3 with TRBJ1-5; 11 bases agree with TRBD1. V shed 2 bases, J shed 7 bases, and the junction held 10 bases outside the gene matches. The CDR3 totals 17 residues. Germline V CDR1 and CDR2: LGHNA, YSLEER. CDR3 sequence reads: CASSQSRRDRGGQPQHF. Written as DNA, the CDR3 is TGCGCCAGCAGCCAATCCCGGAGGGACAGGGGGGGACAGCCCCAGCATTTT.

The CDR3 reads CASSLDTGISYGYTF. Written as DNA, the CDR3 is TGTGCCAGCAGCTTAGATACGGGAATTAGCTATGGCTACACCTTC. The rearrangement links TRBV7-2 to TRBJ1-2; D unclear. The CDR3 is 15 residues long. Trimming pared 1 base from V and 4 bases from J, leaving 13 bases between. CDR1 is SGHTA and CDR2 is FQGNSA in the germline V gene.

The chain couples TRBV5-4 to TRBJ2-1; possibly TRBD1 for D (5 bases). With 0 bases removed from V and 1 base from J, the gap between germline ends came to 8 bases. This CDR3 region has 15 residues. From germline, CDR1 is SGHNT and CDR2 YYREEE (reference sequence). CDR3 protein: CASSLVKGSYNEQFF. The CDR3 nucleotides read TGTGCCAGCAGCTTGGTTAAGGGGTCCTACAATGAGCAGTTCTTC.

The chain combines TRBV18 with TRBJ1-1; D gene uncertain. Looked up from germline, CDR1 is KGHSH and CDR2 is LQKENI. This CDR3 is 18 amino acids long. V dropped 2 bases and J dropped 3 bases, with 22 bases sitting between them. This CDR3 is CASSPGKYGNSEDTEAFF. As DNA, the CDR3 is TGTGCCAGCTCACCAGGGAAATACGGGAACAGTGAGGACACTGAAGCTTTCTTT.

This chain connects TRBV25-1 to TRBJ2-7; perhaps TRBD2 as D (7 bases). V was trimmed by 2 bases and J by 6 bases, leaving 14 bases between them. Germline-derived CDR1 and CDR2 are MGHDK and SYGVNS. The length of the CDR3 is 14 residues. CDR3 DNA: TGTGCCAGCAGTGAAGGAGAGGGGGGGAGCGAGCAGTACTTC. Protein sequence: CASSEGEGGSEQYF.